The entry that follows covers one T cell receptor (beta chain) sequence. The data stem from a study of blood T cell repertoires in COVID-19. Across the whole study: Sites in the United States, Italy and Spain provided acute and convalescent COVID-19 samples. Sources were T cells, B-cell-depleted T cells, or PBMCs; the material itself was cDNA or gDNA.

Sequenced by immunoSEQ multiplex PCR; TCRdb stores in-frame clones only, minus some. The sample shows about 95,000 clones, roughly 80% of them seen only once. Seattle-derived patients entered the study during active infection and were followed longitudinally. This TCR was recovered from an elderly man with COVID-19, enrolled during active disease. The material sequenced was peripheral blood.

CDR3 in DNA: TGTGCCAGCAGTGAGCAGGGTATCCATGGCTACACCTTC. Amino acids: CASSEQGIHGYTF. The chain links TRBV2 to TRBJ1-2; possible D gene TRBD1, 5 bases. CDR1 SNHLY and CDR2 FYNNEI come from the germline V gene. CDR3 length: 13 residues. The V gene lost 3 bases and the J gene lost 6 bases, with 11 bases spanning the gap.